The rows below give T cell receptor beta chains drawn from one sample of a study of T cells after yellow fever vaccination. Each CDR3 protein gets one entry after TCRdb re-called the 5' RACE reads with MiXCR. The sample holds roughly 240,000 distinct CDR3 sequences, roughly 6.8% seen once. Source: CD4+ T cells sorted from PBMCs, taken on the day of the yellow fever booster vaccination. These receptors all come from a man aged 30 to 39 who received the YFV17D yellow fever vaccine. CDR3s include the opening cysteine and the closing phenylalanine or tryptophan. D genes are given only for firm matches. The listing skips clone size in some rows; elsewhere it reads once, few, many or a size class.

d_call j_call v_call clone_size cdr3_nt cdr3_aa
. TRBJ2-2 TRBV5-4 few TGTGCCAGCAGCCTCCCGGGACCCGCGGGCACCGGGGAGCTGTTTTTT CASSLPGPAGTGELFF
TRBD1 TRBJ2-7 TRBV6-1 many TGTGCCAACTCTCCGGGACAGGGGAGCAACGAGCAGTACTTC CANSPGQGSNEQYF
. TRBJ2-7 TRBV7-2 . TGTGCCACCAGCCAGAGCACCGAGCAGTACTTC CATSQSTEQYF
TRBD1 TRBJ2-1 TRBV6-6 few TGTGCCAGCAGAAAACAGGGGGCTGAGCAGTTCTTC CASRKQGAEQFF
. TRBJ2-2 TRBV14 many TGTGCCAGCCGGTCCTCGAGGGCCGGGGAGCTGTTTTTT CASRSSRAGELFF
. TRBJ2-3 TRBV28 many TGTGCCAGCTCTACCCGCTCGGGGCCTGGGCTGGGACGAGGCACAGATACGCAGTATTTT CASSTRSGPGLGRGTDTQYF
TRBD1 TRBJ1-1 TRBV29-1 few TGCAGCGTGGGACAGTTGAACACTGAAGCTTTCTTT CSVGQLNTEAFF
TRBD1 TRBJ2-4 TRBV2 . TGTGCCAGCATGCTAGGACAGGGCAAAAACATTCAGTACTTC CASMLGQGKNIQYF
. TRBJ2-1 TRBV7-2 many TGTGCCAGCAGCAGGTGGAGGGGCGGCTCCTACAATGAGCAGTTCTTC CASSRWRGGSYNEQFF
TRBD1 TRBJ2-1 TRBV5-4 few TGTGCCAGCAGCTTGGGGGACAGGGTAGACAATGAGCAGTTCTTC CASSLGDRVDNEQFF
. TRBJ2-5 TRBV9 many TGTGCCAGCAGCGTGACCCTCCAGGCAGAAGAGACCCAGTACTTC CASSVTLQAEETQYF
TRBD2 TRBJ2-1 TRBV9 many TGTGCCAGCAGCGTAGCTGGGGCTAGCGGGAGAAATGAGCAGTTCTTC CASSVAGASGRNEQFF
TRBD2 TRBJ2-3 TRBV20-1 . TGCAGTGCTATTCCTCCGGGACTAGCGACAGATACGCAGTATTTT CSAIPPGLATDTQYF
TRBD1 TRBJ2-2 TRBV25-1 . TGTGCCAGCAGAGGACAGGGGGGTACCGGGGAGCTGTTTTTT CASRGQGGTGELFF
TRBD1 TRBJ2-5 TRBV27 many TGTGCCAGCAGTTTATCGTGGACAGGGGTTGAGACCCAGTACTTC CASSLSWTGVETQYF
TRBD2 TRBJ2-1 TRBV7-7 few TGTGCTAGCAGCCCTAAAGCGGGAGTCGTGGCTAGGGAGCAGTTCTTC CASSPKAGVVAREQFF
TRBD1 TRBJ2-3 TRBV2 . TGTGCCAGCAGTAAGACAGGGGGGGCAGATACGCAGTATTTT CASSKTGGADTQYF
TRBD1 TRBJ2-7 TRBV12-3/TRBV12-4 . TGTGCCAGCACCCCAACTGACAGGGCCTCCTACGAGCAGTACTTC CASTPTDRASYEQYF
. TRBJ2-1 TRBV4-2 many TGTGCCAGCAGCCAAGAGGCCACCCCAACCCCGCAGTTCTTC CASSQEATPTPQFF
. TRBJ2-3 TRBV9 many TGTGCCAGCAGTCGTACAGCCCAAGTCCGCTCAGATACGCAGTATTTT CASSRTAQVRSDTQYF
TRBD1 TRBJ2-1 TRBV18 . TGTGCCAGCTCACCCCCCAGAGGACAGGGGAAGGACAATGAGCAGTTCTTC CASSPPRGQGKDNEQFF
. TRBJ2-7 TRBV3-1 few TGTGCCAGCAGCACTCATTCCGAGCAGTACTTC CASSTHSEQYF
. TRBJ2-7 TRBV18 . TGTGCCAGCTCACCAGCTCAATACGAGCAGTACTTC CASSPAQYEQYF
TRBD2 TRBJ2-7 TRBV5-5 . TGTGCCAGCAGACAAGGGACTAGCTATGGGTCCGAGCAGTACTTC CASRQGTSYGSEQYF
. TRBJ2-1 TRBV21-1 many TGTGCCAGCAGCGGGACTAGCGGGAGGGTTGAGCAGTTCTTC CASSGTSGRVEQFF
. TRBJ2-4 TRBV9 . TGTGCCAGCAGCGTTGGGACGGCCAAAAACATTCAGTACTTC CASSVGTAKNIQYF
. TRBJ2-3 TRBV5-1 many TGCGCCAGCAGTAACTTGGGCTCCACAGATACGCAGTATTTT CASSNLGSTDTQYF
. TRBJ2-2 TRBV7-8 . TGTGCCAGCATCCCGACGACCGGGACTTCGGACGGGGAGCTGTTTTTT CASIPTTGTSDGELFF
. TRBJ2-7 TRBV11-2 . TGTGCCAGCAGCTCGGAGTGGACCGAGCAGTACTTC CASSSEWTEQYF
TRBD2 TRBJ2-3 TRBV7-2 . TGTGCCAGCAGTGGTAGCGGGAGAGGGCCGCCGGCGCAGTATTTT CASSGSGRGPPAQYF
. TRBJ2-3 TRBV7-9 few TGTGCCAGCAGCCCCCGGGGGGCGCGCGCAGATACGCAGTATTTT CASSPRGARADTQYF
TRBD1 TRBJ2-1 TRBV6-2/TRBV6-3 few TGTGCCAGCAGCCGGGACAGGGCCCTTAATGAGCAGTTCTTC CASSRDRALNEQFF